The following is a T cell receptor (beta chain) sequence with its context. Profiling relied on immunoSEQ multiplex PCR, and the TCRdb table lists in-frame clones only, not all of them. The top ten hold roughly 1.4% of the sample, which has 78,000 or so clones, about 92% seen once. This sample stems from a study of T cell changes during pregnancy in multiple sclerosis. Per germline, CDR1 MNHNS and CDR2 SASEGT. Trimming took 2 bases from V and 5 from J; bases not matched to a gene: 8. The CDR3 has 16 amino acids. The rearrangement joins TRBV6-1 to TRBJ2-2, with TRBD2 identical over 7 bases. Here the sequenced sample was peripheral blood, taken before pregnancy. The sequence was collected from a female donor with multiple sclerosis, enrolled in a pregnancy study. CDR3 loop: CASSELRTRGTGELFF. The CDR3 DNA follows: TGTGCCAGCAGTGAACTTCGGACTAGGGGAACCGGGGAGCTGTTTTTT.